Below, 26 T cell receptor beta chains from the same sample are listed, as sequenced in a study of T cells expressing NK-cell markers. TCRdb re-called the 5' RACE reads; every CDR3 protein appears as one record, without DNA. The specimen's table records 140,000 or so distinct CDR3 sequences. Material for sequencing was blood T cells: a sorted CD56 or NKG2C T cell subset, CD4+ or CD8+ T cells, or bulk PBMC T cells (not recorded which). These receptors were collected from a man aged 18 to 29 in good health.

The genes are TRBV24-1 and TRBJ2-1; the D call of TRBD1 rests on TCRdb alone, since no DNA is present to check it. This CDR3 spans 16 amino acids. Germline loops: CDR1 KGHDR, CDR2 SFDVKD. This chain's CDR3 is CATSVTGESSYNEQFF.

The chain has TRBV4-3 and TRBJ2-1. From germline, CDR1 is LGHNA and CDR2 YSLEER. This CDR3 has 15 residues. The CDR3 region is CASSQDRPSYNEQFF.

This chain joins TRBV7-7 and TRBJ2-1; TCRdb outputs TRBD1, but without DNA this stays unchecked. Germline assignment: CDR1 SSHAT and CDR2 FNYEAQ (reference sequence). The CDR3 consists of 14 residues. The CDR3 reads CASSLDPGSNEQFF.

CDR3 loop: CASSSGRVEAFF. The chain links TRBV5-8 to TRBJ1-1. The CDR3 sequence is 12 residues long. The V gene's germline CDR1 is SGHTS and CDR2 YDEGEE.

The CDR3 reads CASSQELQGAGTDTQYF. The chain recombines TRBV4-3 with TRBJ2-3; TCRdb's assignment of TRBD1 cannot be checked, as there is no DNA. The CDR3 totals 17 residues. Germline assignment: CDR1 LGHNA and CDR2 YSLEER.

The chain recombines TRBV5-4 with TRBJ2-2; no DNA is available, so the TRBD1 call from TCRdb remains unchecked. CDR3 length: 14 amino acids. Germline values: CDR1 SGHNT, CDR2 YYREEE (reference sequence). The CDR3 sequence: CASSPGQGAGELFF.

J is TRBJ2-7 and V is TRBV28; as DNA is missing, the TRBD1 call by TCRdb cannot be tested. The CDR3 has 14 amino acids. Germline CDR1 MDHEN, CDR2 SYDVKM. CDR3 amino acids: CASSLSTGLYEQYF.

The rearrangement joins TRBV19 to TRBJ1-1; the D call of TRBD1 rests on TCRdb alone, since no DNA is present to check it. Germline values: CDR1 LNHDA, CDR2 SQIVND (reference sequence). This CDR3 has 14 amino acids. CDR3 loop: CASTSTGGPAEAFF. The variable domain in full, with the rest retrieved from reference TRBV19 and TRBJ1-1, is DGGITQSPKYLFRKEGQNVTLSCEQNLNHDAMYWYRQDPGQGLRLIYYSQIVNDFQKGDIAEGYSVSREKKESFPLTVTSAQKNPTAFYLCASTSTGGPAEAFFGQGTRLTVV.

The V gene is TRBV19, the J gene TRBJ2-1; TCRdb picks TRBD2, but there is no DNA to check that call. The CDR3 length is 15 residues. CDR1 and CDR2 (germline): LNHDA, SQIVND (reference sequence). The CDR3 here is CASTNLAGGGDEQFF.

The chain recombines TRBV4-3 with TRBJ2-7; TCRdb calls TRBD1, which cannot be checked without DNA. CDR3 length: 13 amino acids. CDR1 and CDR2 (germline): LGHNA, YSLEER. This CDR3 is CASSHGGDYEQYF.

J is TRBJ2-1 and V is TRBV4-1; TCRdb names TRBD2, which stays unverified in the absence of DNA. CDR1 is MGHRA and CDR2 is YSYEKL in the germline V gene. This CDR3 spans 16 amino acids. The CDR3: CASSPLLAYSYNEQFF.

This chain's CDR3 is CASSYSGKQYF. The J gene is TRBJ2-7, the V gene TRBV6-5; TCRdb selects TRBD1, and the lack of DNA leaves this call unchecked. The CDR3 runs 11 residues. Germline V gives CDR1 MNHEY, CDR2 SVGAGI.

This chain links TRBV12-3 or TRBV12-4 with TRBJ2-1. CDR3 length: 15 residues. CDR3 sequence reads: CASSLSSIRDNEQFF.

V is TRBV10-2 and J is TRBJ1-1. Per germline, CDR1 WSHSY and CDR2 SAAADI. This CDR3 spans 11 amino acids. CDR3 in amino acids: CASMNGPEAFF.

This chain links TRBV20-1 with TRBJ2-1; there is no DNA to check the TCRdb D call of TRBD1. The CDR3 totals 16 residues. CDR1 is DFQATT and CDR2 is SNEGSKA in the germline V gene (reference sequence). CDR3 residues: CSARDVAGGGSSEQFF.

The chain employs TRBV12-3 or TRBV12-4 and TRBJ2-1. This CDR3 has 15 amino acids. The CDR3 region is CASSLGYQVYNEQFF.

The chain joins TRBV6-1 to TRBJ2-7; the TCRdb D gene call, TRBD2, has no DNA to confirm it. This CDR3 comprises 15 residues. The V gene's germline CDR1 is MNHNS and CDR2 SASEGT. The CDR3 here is CASSPAAGGGSEQYF.

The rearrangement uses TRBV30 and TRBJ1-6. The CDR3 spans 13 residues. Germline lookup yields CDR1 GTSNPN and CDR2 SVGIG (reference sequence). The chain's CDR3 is CAWRGALNSPLHF.

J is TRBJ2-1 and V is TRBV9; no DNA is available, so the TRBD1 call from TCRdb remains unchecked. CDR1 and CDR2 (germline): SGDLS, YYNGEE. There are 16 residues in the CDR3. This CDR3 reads CASSEGGSSSYNEQFF.

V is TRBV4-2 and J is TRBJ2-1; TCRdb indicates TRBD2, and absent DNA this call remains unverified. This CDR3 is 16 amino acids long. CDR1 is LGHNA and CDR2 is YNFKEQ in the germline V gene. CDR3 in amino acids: CASSPGLAATYNEQFF.

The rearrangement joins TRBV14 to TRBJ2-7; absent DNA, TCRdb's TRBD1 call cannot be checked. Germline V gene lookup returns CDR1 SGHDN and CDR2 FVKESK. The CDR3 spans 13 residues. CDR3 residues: CASSHLVLYEQYF.

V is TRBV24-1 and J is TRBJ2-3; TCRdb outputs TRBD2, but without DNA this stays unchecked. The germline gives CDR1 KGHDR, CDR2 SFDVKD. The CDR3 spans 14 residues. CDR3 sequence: CATGTSGRTDTQYF.

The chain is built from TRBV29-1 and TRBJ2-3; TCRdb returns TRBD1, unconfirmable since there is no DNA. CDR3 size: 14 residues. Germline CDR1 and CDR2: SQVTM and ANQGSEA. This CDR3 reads CSVEADTWGDTQYF.

CDR3 protein: CAWSVLAGLAADTQYF. The V call is TRBV30, the J call TRBJ2-3; TCRdb selects TRBD2, and the lack of DNA leaves this call unchecked. CDR1 and CDR2 (germline): GTSNPN, SVGIG (reference sequence). This CDR3 contains 16 residues.

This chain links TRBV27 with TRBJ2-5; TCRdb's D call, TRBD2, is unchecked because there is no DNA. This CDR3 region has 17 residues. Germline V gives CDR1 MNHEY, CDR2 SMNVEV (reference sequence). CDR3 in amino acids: CASSSTSGRLGEETQYF.

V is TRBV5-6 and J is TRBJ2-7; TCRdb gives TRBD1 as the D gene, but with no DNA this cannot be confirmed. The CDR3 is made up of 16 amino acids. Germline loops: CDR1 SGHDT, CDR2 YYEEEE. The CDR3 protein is CASSPDRGRSSYEQYF. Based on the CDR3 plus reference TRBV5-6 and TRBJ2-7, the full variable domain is DAGVTQSPTHLIKTRGQQVTLRCSPKSGHDTVSWYQQALGQGPQFIFQYYEEEERQRGNFPDRFSGHQFPNYSSELNVNALLLGDSALYLCASSPDRGRSSYEQYFGPGTRLTVT.